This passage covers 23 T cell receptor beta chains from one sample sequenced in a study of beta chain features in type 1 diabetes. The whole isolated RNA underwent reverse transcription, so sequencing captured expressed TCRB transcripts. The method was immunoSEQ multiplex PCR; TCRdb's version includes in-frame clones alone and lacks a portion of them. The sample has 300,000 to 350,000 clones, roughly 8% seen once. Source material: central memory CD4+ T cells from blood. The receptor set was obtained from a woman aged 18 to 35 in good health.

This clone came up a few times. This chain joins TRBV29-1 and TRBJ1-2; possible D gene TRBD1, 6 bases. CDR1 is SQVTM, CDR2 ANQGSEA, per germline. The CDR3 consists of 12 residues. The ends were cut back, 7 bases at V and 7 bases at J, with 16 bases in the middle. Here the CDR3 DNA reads TGCAGCGCTGACCCGGGGGGCGGTGGCTACACCTTC. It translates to CSADPGGGGYTF.

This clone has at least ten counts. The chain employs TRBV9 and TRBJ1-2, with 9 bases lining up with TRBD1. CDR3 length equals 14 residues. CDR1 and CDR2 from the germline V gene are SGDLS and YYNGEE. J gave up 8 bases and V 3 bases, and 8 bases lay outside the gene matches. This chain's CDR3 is CASSAEGQGYGYTF. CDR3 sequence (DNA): TGTGCCAGCAGCGCAGAGGGACAGGGCTACGGCTACACCTTC.

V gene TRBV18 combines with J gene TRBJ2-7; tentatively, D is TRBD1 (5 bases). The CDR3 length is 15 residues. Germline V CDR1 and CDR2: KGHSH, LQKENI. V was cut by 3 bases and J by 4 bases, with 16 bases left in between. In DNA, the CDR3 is TGTGCCAGCTCACCCGCGGCAGGGTTGGAGTACGAGCAGTACTTC. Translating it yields CASSPAAGLEYEQYF.

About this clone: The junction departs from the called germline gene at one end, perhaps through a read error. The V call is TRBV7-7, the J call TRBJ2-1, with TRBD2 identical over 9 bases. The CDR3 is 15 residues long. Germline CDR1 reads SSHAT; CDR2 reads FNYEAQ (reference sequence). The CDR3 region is CASSLAASGTAEQFF. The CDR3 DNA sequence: TGTGCTAGCAGCTTAGCGGCTAGCGGGACTGCTGAGCAGTTCTTC. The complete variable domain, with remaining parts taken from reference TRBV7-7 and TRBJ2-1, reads GAGVSQSPRYKVTKRGQDVTLRCDPISSHATLYWYQQALGQGPEFLTYFNYEAQPDKSGLPSDRFSAERPEGSISTLTIQRTEQRDSAMYRCASSLAASGTAEQFFGPGTRLTVL.

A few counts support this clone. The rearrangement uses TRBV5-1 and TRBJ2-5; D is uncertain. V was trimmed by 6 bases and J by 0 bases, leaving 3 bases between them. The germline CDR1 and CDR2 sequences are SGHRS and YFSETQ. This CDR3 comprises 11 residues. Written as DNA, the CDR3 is TGCGCCAGCACCGACCAAGAGACCCAGTACTTC. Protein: CASTDQETQYF.

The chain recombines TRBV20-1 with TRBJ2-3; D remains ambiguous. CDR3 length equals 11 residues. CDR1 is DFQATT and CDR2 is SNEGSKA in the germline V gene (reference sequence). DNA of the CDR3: TGCAGATCGGCTAGCACAGATACGCAGTATTTT. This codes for CRSASTDTQYF.

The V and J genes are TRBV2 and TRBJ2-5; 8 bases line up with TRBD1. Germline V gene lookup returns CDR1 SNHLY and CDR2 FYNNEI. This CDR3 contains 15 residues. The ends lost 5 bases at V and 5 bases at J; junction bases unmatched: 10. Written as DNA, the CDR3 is TGTGCCAGCAGTAACAGGGGGGCAGACGGGGAGACCCAGTACTTC. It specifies CASSNRGADGETQYF.

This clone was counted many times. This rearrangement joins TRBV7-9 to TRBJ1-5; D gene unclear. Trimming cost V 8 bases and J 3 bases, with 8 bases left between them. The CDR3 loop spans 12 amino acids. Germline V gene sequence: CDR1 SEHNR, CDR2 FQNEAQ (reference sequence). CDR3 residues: CASGTNNQPQHF. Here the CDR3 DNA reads TGTGCCAGCGGCACGAACAATCAGCCCCAGCATTTT. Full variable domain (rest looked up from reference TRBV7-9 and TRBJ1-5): DTGVSQNPRHKITKRGQNVTFRCDPISEHNRLYWYRQTLGQGPEFLTYFQNEAQLEKSRLLSDRFSAERPKGSFSTLEIQRTEQGDSAMYLCASGTNNQPQHFGDGTRLSIL.

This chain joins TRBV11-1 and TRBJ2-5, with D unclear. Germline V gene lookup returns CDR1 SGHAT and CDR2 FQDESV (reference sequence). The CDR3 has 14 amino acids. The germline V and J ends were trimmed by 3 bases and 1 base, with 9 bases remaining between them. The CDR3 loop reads CASSFRATQETQYF. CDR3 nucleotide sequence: TGTGCCAGCAGCTTTAGGGCCACCCAAGAGACCCAGTACTTC.

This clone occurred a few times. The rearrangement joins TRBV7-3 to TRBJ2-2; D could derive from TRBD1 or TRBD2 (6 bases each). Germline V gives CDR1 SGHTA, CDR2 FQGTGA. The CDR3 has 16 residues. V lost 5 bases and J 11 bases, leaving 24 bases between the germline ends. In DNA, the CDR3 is TGTGCCAGCAGCCAAATGGGGGGCCTCGCGTCACGAGAGCTGTTTTTT. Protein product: CASSQMGGLASRELFF.

In DNA, the CDR3 is TGTGCCAGCAGCTTAGCCGGCTACCAGCATGGCGAGCAGTACTTC. As protein: CASSLAGYQHGEQYF. The chain employs TRBV11-2 and TRBJ2-7; D unresolved. This CDR3 is built from 15 residues. Germline V gives CDR1 SGHAT, CDR2 FQNNGV. V dropped 1 base and J dropped 6 bases, with 16 bases sitting between them.

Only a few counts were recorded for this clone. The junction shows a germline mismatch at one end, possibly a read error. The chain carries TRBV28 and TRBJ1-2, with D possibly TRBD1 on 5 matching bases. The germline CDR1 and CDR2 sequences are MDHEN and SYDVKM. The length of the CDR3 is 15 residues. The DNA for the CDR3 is TGTGCCAGCAGCTTATCCCCGAGGGGACTTTATGGCTACACCTTC. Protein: CASSLSPRGLYGYTF.

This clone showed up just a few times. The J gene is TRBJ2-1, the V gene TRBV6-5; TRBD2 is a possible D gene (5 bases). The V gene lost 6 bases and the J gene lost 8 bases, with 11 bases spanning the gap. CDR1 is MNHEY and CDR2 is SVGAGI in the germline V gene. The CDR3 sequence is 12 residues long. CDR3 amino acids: CASRRTRDEQFF. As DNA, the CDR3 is TGTGCCAGCAGACGAACTAGGGATGAGCAGTTCTTC.

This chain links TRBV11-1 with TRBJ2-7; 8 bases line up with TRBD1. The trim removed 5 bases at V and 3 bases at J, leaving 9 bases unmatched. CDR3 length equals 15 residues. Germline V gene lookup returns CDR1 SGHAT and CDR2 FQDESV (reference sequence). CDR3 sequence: CASSKVAGQGYEQYF. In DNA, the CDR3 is TGTGCCAGCAGCAAGGTAGCAGGACAGGGCTACGAGCAGTACTTC.

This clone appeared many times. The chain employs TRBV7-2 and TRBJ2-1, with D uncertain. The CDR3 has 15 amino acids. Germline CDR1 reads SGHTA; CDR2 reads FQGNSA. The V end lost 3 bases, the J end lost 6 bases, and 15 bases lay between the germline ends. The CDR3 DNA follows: TGTGCCAGCAGCTTTACGGCAAGAACTATCAATGAGCAGTTCTTC. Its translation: CASSFTARTINEQFF.

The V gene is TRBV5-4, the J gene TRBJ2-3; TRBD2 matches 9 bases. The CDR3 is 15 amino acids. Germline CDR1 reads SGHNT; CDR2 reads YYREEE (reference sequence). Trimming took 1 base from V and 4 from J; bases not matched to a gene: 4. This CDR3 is CASSLRSGSSDTQYF. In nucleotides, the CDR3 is TGTGCCAGCAGCTTGCGTAGCGGGAGTTCAGATACGCAGTATTTT.

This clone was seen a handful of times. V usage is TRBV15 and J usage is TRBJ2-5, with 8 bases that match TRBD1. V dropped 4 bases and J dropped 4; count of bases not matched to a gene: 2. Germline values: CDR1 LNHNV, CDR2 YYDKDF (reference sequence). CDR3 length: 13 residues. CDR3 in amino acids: CATSTGTGETQYF. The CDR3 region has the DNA TGTGCCACCAGCACCGGGACAGGAGAGACCCAGTACTTC.

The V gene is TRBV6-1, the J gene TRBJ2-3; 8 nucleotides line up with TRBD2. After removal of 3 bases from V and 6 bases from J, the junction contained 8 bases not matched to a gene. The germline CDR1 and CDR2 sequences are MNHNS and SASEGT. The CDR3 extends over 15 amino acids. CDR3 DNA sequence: TGTGCCAGCAGTGATCGAGCGGGAGAGGGCGATACGCAGTATTTT. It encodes CASSDRAGEGDTQYF.

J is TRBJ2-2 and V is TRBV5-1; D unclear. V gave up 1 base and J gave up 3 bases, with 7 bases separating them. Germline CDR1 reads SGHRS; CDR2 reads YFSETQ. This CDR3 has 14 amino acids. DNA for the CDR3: TGCGCCAGCAGCTTGACGTGGTACACCGGGGAGCTGTTTTTT. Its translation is CASSLTWYTGELFF.

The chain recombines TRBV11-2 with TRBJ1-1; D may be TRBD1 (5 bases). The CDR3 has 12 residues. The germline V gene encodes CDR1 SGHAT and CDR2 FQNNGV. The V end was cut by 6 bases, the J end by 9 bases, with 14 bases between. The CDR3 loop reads CASSSRDGKAFF. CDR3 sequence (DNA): TGTGCCAGCAGTTCCCGGGACGGTAAAGCTTTCTTT.

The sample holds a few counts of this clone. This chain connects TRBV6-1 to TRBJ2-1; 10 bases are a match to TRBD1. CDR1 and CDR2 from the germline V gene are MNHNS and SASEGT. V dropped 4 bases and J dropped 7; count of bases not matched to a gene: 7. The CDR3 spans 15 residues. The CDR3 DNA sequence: TGTGCCAGCAGTGGCACCGGGACAGGGGTTAATGAGCAGTTCTTC. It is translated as CASSGTGTGVNEQFF.

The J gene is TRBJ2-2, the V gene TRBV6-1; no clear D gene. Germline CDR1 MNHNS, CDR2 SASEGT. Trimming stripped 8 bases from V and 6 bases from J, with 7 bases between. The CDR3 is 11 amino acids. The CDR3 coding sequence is TGTGCCAGCCCAAACTCCGGGGAGCTGTTTTTT. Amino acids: CASPNSGELFF.

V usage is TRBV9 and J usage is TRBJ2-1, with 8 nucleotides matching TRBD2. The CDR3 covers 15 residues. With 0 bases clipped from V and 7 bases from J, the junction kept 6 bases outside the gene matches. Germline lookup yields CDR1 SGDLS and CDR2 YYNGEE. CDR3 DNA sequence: TGTGCCAGCAGCGTAGTAGGACTAGCCTGGAATGAGCAGTTCTTC. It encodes CASSVVGLAWNEQFF.